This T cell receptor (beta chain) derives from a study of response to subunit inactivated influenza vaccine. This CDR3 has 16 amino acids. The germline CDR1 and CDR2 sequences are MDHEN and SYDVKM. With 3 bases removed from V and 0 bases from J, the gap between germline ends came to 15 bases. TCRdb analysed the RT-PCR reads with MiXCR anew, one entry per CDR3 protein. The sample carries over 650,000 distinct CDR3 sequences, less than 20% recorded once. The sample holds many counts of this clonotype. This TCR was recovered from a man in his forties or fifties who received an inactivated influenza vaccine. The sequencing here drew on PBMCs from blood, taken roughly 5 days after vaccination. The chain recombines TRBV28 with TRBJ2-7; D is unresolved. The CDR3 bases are TGTGCCAGCAGTTTTACCCTTAGAGGCCTCTCCTACGAGCAGTACTTC. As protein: CASSFTLRGLSYEQYF.